This T cell receptor (beta chain) stems from a study of blood T cell repertoires in COVID-19 (TCRdb year 2020). Regarding the complete study: Collaborator samples came from the United States, Italy and Spain and covered acute and convalescent phases of COVID-19. The material from the prospective study consisted of cDNA or gDNA derived from T cells, B-cell-depleted T cells, or PBMCs. Subjects who had been exposed to COVID-19, were actively infected with it, or had recovered from it provided the deeply sampled blood TCRbeta repertoires that made up the dataset. The repertoires were released in a freely available public database meant as a resource for research on the immune response to SARS-CoV-2. The samples were drawn from two sources: the first 160 participants of the ongoing ImmuneRACE study, and fewer than 1,500 subjects contributed by 6 global collaborators. The sample metadata nearly always contained a de-identified subject ID, COVID-19 status, age in years and sex. Where available, HLA class I and class II types were obtained from metadata supplied by the sample provider rather than from assay-based typing.

In the prospective study, participants were about 18 to 95 years old, resided in around 25 geographic areas of the United States, and were enrolled through a virtual design. To assign participants to cohorts, the prospective study relied on clinical history that participants themselves reported in a screening survey and a study questionnaire. Recovered participants in ImmuneRACE Cohort 3 were defined by two consecutive negative NP/OP PCR tests, clearance by a healthcare professional, or resolution of symptoms. In the prospective study, mobile phlebotomists collected whole blood, serum and a nasopharyngeal or oropharyngeal swab from each participant. Additional blood draws and questionnaires over a roughly two-month period could optionally be provided by prospective study participants. Prospective study blood samples were shipped either frozen or at room temperature before DNA extraction. With respect to this clone: The antigen it recognizes is unknown. No much larger clone exists at a distance of one base, and base qualities are not known.

TCRbeta CDR3 regions were amplified from genomic DNA using the immunoSEQ Assay, a bias-controlled multiplex PCR. Processing in the source paper ran as follows. The number of nucleated cells in each sample was estimated from the amplification of reference gene primers within the assay. To quantify the absolute abundance of each unique TCRbeta CDR3 rearrangement, sequence reads were collapsed and filtered. For each sample, productive Simpson clonality was calculated as the square root of Simpson's diversity index over productive rearrangements. As stored in TCRdb, this immuneACCESS dataset retains in-frame rearrangements with V and J assigned. A fraction of the clones does not appear; measured against another copy, unresolved V genes explain less than half of the discrepancy, and the remainder lacks a known reason. V and J calls and clone size are copied from that table; D and trimming were computed from the DNA. In all, the sample holds fewer than 300,000 clones, and about 85% of those were seen once. The ten largest make up about 2.5% of the sample.

Points the paper makes about the study in general: Clinical and demographic metadata were provided uncurated, with the amount varying by source and participant.

The sample was PBMCs or T cells enriched from blood (not recorded which). This receptor was obtained from a woman aged 45-60 years who had recovered from COVID-19.

CDR3 reads: CASRADRSSGNTIYF. The DNA sequence is TGTGCCAGCAGGGCGGACAGAAGCTCTGGAAACACCATATATTTT. The chain is assembled from TRBV27 and TRBJ1-3; TRBD1 might be the D gene, on 6 matching bases. Its CDR3 holds 15 amino acids, cysteine through phenylalanine. Only the CDR3 part of the read is kept: 45 bases, read in frame from the first base. V and J lose 6 bases and 0 bases, and a span of 12 bases separates them. From a lookup of the germline V gene (reference sequence), CDR1 and CDR2 are MNHEY and SMNVEV.